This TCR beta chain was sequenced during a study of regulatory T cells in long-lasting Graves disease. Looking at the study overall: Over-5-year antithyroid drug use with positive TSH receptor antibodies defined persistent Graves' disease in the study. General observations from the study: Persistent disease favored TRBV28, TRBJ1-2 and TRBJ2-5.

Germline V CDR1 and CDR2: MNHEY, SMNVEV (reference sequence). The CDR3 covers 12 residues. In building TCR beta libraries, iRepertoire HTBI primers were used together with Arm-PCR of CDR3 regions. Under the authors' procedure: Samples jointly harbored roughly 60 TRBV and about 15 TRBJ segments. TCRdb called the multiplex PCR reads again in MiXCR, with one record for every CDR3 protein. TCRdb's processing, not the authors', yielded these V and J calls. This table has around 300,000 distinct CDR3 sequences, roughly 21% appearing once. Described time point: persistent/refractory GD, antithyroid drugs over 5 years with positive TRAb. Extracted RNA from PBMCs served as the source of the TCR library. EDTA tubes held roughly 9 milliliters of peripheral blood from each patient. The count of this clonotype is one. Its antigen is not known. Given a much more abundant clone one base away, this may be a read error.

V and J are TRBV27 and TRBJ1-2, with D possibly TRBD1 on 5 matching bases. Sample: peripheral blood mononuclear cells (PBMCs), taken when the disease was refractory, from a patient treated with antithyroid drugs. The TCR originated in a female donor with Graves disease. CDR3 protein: CARSPQGDGYTF. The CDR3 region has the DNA TGTGCCCGCAGTCCGCAGGGCGATGGCTACACCTTC.